This T cell receptor (beta chain) emerged from a study of radiation and T cells in renal cell carcinoma. Notes on the study in general: Baseline intratumoral clonotype presence is unknown without pretreatment biopsies. In blood, top tumor clones expanded by 2 weeks, shrinking by 4.

Time point denoted: blood 4 weeks post-SBRT, at nephrectomy. Treatment of the sample: 15 Gy SBRT to primary tumor, nephrectomy 4 weeks later. Nephrectomy followed 15 Gy stereotactic body radiation by 4 weeks. This renal cell carcinoma was of the clear cell type. Germline CDR1 is MNHEY and CDR2 is SVGAGI. The germline V and J ends were trimmed by 5 bases and 5 bases, with 9 bases remaining between them. The CDR3 contains 12 residues. The protocol was immunoSEQ multiplex PCR, while the TCRdb copy is restricted to in-frame clones and leaves out a portion. The repertoire holds 150,000 to 200,000 clones, with 88% as singletons. For this clone: The antigen remains unidentified.

The source is a woman aged 45-65 years with renal cell carcinoma. The sample was blood, taken from a patient whose treatment included radiotherapy and nephrectomy. The chain couples TRBV6-5 to TRBJ2-5, with D hard to call. CDR3 sequence (DNA): TGTGCCAGCAGTCCCGTTGGGGAGACCCAGTACTTC. Translated: CASSPVGETQYF.